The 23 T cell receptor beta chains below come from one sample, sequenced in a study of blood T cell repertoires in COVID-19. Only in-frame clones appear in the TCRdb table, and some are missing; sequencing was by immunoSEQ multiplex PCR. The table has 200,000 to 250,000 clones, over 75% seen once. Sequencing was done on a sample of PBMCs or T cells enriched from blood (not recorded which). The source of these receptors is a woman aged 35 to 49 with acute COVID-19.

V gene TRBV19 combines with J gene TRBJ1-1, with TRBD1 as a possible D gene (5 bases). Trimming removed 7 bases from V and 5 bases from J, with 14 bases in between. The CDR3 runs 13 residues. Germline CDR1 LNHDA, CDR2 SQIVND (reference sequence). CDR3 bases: TGTGCCAGTAATATTGCAGGGCGGACTGAAGCTTTCTTT. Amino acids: CASNIAGRTEAFF.

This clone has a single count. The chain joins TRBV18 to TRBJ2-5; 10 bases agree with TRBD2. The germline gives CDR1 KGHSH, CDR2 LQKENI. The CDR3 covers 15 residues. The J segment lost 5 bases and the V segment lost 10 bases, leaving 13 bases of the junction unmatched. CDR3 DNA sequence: TGTGCCACCGAACGGCCTAGCGGGAGTCTGGAGACCCAGTACTTC. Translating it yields CATERPSGSLETQYF. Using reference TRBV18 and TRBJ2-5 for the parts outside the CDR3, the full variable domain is NAGVMQNPRHLVRRRGQEARLRCSPMKGHSHVYWYRQLPEEGLKFMVYLQKENIIDESGMPKERFSAEFPKEGPSILRIQQVVRGDSAAYFCATERPSGSLETQYFGPGTRLLVL.

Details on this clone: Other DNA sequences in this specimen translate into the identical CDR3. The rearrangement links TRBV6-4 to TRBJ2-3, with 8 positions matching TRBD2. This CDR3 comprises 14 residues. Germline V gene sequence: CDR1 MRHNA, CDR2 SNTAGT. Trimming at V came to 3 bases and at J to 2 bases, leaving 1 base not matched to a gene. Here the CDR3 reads CASSEAGDTDTQYF. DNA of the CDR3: TGTGCCAGCAGTGAAGCGGGGGACACAGATACGCAGTATTTT.

CDR3 sequence reads: CSASSQGSTEAFF. The CDR3 region has the DNA TGCAGTGCTAGTTCTCAGGGGAGCACTGAAGCTTTCTTT. The genes are TRBV20-1 and TRBJ1-1, with D possibly being TRBD1 (6 bases). Germline-derived CDR1 and CDR2 are DFQATT and SNEGSKA (reference sequence). Trimming took off 3 bases at V and 4 bases at J, with 12 bases between the two ends. The CDR3 is made up of 13 amino acids.

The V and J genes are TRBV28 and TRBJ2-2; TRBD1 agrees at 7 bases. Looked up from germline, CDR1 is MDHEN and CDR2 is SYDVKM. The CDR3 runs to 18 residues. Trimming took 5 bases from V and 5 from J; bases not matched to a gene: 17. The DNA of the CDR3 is TGTGCCAGCAGTCCTAAGGGTTGGCAGGGGGTAAGAACCGGGGAGCTGTTTTTT. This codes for CASSPKGWQGVRTGELFF. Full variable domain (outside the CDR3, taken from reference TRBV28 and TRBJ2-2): DVKVTQSSRYLVKRTGEKVFLECVQDMDHENMFWYRQDPGLGLRLIYFSYDVKMKEKGDIPEGYSVSREKKERFSLILESASTNQTSMYLCASSPKGWQGVRTGELFFGEGSRLTVL.

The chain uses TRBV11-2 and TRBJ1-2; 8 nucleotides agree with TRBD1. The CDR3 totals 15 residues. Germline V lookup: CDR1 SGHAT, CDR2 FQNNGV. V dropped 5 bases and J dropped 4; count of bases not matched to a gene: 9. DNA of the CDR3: TGTGCCAGCAGCGGCAAACAGGGGGTTACCTATGGCTACACCTTC. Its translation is CASSGKQGVTYGYTF.

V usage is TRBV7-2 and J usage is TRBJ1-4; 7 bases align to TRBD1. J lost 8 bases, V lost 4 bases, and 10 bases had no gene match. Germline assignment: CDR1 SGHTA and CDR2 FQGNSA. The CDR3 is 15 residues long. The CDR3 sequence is CASSSENRGLEKLFF. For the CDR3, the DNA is TGTGCCAGCAGCTCGGAAAACAGGGGATTGGAAAAACTGTTTTTT. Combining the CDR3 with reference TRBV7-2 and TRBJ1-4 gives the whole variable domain GAGVSQSPSNKVTEKGKDVELRCDPISGHTALYWYRQSLGQGLEFLIYFQGNSAPDKSGLPSDRFSAERTGGSVSTLTIQRTQQEDSAVYLCASSSENRGLEKLFFGSGTQLSVL.

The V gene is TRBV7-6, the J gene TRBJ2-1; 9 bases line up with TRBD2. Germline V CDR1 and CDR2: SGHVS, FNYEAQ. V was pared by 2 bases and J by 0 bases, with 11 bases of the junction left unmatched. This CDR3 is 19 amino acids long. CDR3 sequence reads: CASSLIGQRGVFSYNEQFF. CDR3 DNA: TGTGCCAGCAGCTTAATAGGCCAGCGGGGGGTCTTCTCCTACAATGAGCAGTTCTTC. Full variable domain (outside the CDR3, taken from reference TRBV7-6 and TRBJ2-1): GAGVSQSPRYKVTKRGQDVALRCDPISGHVSLYWYRQALGQGPEFLTYFNYEAQQDKSGLPNDRFSAERPEGSISTLTIQRTEQRDSAMYRCASSLIGQRGVFSYNEQFFGPGTRLTVL.

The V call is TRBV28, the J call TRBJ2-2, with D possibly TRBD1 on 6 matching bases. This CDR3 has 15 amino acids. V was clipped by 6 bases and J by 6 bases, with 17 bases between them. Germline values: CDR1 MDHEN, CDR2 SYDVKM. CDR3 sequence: CASSRGLYRAGELFF. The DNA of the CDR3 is TGTGCCAGCAGCCGCGGACTCTACAGGGCCGGGGAGCTGTTTTTT. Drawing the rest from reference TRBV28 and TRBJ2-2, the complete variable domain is DVKVTQSSRYLVKRTGEKVFLECVQDMDHENMFWYRQDPGLGLRLIYFSYDVKMKEKGDIPEGYSVSREKKERFSLILESASTNQTSMYLCASSRGLYRAGELFFGEGSRLTVL.

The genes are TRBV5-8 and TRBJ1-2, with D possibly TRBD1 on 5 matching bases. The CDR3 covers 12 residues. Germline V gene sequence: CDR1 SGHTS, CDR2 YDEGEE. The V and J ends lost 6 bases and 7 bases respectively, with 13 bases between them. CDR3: CASNRQKTGYTF. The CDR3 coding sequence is TGTGCCAGCAACAGACAGAAAACTGGCTACACCTTC.

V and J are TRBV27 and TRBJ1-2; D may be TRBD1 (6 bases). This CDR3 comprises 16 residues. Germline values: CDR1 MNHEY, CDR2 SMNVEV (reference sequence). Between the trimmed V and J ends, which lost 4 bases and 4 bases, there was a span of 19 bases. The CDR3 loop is CASSSLVGGQFYGYTF. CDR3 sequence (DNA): TGTGCCAGCAGTTCCCTCGTTGGAGGACAGTTCTATGGCTACACCTTC.

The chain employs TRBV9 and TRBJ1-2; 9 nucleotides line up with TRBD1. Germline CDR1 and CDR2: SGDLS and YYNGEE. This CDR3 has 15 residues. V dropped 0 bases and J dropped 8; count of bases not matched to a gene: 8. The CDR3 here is CASSVATGGLLGYTF. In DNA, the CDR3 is TGTGCCAGCAGCGTAGCTACAGGGGGCCTTTTAGGCTACACCTTC.

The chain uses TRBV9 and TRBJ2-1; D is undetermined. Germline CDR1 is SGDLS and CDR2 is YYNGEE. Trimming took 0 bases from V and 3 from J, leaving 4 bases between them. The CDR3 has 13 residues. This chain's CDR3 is CASSVGSYNEQFF. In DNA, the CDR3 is TGTGCCAGCAGCGTAGGCAGCTACAATGAGCAGTTCTTC.

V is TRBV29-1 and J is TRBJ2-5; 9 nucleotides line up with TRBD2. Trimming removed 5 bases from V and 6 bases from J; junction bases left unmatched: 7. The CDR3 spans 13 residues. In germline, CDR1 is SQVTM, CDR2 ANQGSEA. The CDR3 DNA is TGCAGCGTTATATCTAGCGGGATGCAGACCCAGTACTTC. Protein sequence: CSVISSGMQTQYF.

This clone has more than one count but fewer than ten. DNA of the CDR3: TGTGCCAGCAGCGTAGCAGGGCTGGATGGCTACACCTTC. It translates to CASSVAGLDGYTF. The chain is built from TRBV9 and TRBJ1-2; a possible D gene is TRBD1 (5 bases). CDR1 is SGDLS and CDR2 is YYNGEE in the germline V gene. The CDR3 consists of 13 residues. With 0 bases removed from V and 6 bases from J, the gap between germline ends came to 9 bases.

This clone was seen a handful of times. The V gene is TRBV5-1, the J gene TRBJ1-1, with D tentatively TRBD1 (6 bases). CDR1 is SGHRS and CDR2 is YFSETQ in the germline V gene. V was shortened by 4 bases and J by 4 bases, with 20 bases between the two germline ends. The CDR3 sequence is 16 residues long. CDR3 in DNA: TGCGCCAGCAGCAGAATGGCCGACAGGCGAGGCACTGAAGCTTTCTTT. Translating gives CASSRMADRRGTEAFF.

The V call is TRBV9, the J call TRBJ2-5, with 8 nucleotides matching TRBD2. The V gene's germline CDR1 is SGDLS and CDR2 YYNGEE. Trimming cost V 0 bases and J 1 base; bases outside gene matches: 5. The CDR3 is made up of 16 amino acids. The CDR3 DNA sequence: TGTGCCAGCAGCGTAGGGACTAGCTTTGCCCAAGAGACCCAGTACTTC. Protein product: CASSVGTSFAQETQYF.

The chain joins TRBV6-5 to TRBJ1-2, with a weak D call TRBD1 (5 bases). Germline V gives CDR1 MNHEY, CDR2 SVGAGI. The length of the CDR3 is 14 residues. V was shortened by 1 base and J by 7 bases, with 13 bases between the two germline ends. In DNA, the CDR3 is TGTGCCAGCAGTTACTTAAACAGGCTCGGTGGCTACACCTTC. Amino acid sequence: CASSYLNRLGGYTF.

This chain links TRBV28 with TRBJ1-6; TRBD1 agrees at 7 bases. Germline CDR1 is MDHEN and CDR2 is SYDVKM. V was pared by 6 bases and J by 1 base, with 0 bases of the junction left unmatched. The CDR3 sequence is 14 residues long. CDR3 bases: TGTGCCAGCAGACAGGGGTCCTATAATTCACCCCTCCACTTT. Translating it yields CASRQGSYNSPLHF.

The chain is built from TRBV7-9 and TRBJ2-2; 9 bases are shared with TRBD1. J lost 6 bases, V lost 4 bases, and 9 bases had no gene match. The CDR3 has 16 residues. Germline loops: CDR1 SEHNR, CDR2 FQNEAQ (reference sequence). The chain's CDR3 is CASSSPATGGSGELFF. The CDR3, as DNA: TGTGCCAGCAGCTCCCCTGCGACAGGGGGATCCGGGGAGCTGTTTTTT.

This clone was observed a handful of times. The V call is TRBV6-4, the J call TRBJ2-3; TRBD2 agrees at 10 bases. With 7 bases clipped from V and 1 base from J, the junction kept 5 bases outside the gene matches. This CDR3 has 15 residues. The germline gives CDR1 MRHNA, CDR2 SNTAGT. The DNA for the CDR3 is TGTGCCAGCATGGAAACTAGCGGGGGCACAGATACGCAGTATTTT. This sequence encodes CASMETSGGTDTQYF.

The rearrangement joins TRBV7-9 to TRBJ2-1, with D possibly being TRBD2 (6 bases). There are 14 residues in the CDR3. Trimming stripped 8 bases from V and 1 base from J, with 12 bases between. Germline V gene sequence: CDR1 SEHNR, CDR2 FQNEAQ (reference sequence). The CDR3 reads CASDEAGSYNEQFF. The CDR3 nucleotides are TGTGCCAGCGACGAGGCGGGATCCTACAATGAGCAGTTCTTC.

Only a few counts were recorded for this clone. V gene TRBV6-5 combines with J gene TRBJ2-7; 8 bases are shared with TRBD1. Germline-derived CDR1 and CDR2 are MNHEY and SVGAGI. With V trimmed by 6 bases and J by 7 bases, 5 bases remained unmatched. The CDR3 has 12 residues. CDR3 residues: CASRGDRQEQYF. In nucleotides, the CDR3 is TGTGCCAGCAGGGGGGACAGGCAGGAGCAGTACTTC.